The present entry profiles one T cell receptor beta chain with its context. What it binds is unknown. A multiplex PCR was run with 60 Vbeta primers and 13 Jbeta primers. As processed by the authors: The count from a later analysis was 79 million or so unique TCR beta chains, some 10 million of them shared. TCRdb's table, derived via immunoSEQ multiplex PCR, lists solely in-frame clones and lacks some. For V, J and clone size, that table is used; D and trimming come from the DNA. Found here are approximately 69,000 clones, approximately 70% of them singletons; the top ten hold 20% to 25%. The data originate from a study of cytomegalovirus exposure and HLA in healthy donors. Study conclusions and caveats: Altogether, more than 150 TCR beta chains were recorded as cytomegalovirus-associated. HLA-A and HLA-B allele assignments for most subjects were reportedly predicted accurately using TCR beta sequences.

Germline-derived CDR1 and CDR2 are MNHNY and SVGAGI (reference sequence). The V gene lost 4 bases and the J gene lost 7 bases, with 11 bases spanning the gap. The CDR3 length is 13 residues. V is TRBV6-6 and J is TRBJ2-1; the D gene is possibly TRBD2 (5 bases). Sequenced sample: PBMCs. This TCR was recovered from a man aged 35 to 55 in good health and CMV-seropositive. CDR3: CASSSSTGNEQFF. In DNA, the CDR3 is TGTGCCAGCAGTTCCAGTACGGGAAATGAGCAGTTCTTC.